A selection of T cell receptor beta chains follows, all from one sample in a study of T cells after yellow fever vaccination. TCRdb ran MiXCR on the 5' RACE reads and lists one entry per CDR3 protein. This table holds fewer than 350,000 distinct CDR3 sequences, more than 3% found once. The sample consisted of PBMCs, taken on the day of the yellow fever booster vaccination. The source is a young man who received the YFV17D yellow fever vaccine. CDR3s include the opening cysteine and the closing phenylalanine or tryptophan. The D gene is left open where the match is weak. Size is stated for part of the rows, as once, few or many counts, or as a class when the clone is expanded.

D	size	V	J	CDR3	DNA
-	many	TRBV24-1	TRBJ2-5	CATSLAGETQYF	TGTGCCACCAGTTTAGCCGGGGAGACCCAGTACTTC
-	few	TRBV25-1	TRBJ1-4	CASRGGGIGEKLFF	TGTGCCAGCAGGGGTGGTGGGATAGGTGAAAAACTGTTTTTT
-	many	TRBV6-6	TRBJ1-1	CASKDRTQLMNTEAFF	TGTGCCAGCAAAGATAGGACACAGCTCATGAACACTGAAGCTTTCTTT
-	-	TRBV12-3/TRBV12-4	TRBJ2-2	CASSSSGTASGELFF	-
TRBD1	many	TRBV10-3	TRBJ1-1	CAIRDITGDGAEAFF	TGTGCCATCAGGGATATAACAGGGGACGGGGCTGAAGCTTTCTTT
-	-	TRBV10-3	TRBJ2-3	CAISDLAATDTQYF	TGTGCCATCAGTGATCTAGCAGCTACAGATACGCAGTATTTT
-	-	TRBV9	TRBJ2-3	CASSAARTDTQYF	TGTGCCAGCAGCGCCGCACGTACAGATACGCAGTATTTT
-	-	TRBV4-2	TRBJ2-1	CASSQEEGGAWDEQFF	TGTGCCAGCAGCCAAGAGGAAGGGGGGGCCTGGGATGAGCAGTTCTTC
-	few	TRBV5-1	TRBJ2-3	CASSFPESTDTQYF	TGCGCCAGCAGCTTCCCGGAGAGCACAGATACGCAGTATTTT
TRBD1	-	TRBV5-1	TRBJ1-5	CASSSTGGEGQPQHF	TGCGCCAGCAGCTCGACAGGGGGCGAAGGTCAGCCCCAGCATTTT
TRBD2	many	TRBV6-5	TRBJ2-3	CASSYRTSLDTQYF	TGTGCCAGCAGTTACCGGACTAGTTTGGATACGCAGTATTTT
-	-	TRBV19	TRBJ2-1	CASSIVPILRGEQFF	TGTGCCAGTAGTATAGTCCCCATCCTTAGGGGTGAGCAGTTCTTC
TRBD1	-	TRBV7-9	TRBJ1-4	CASSDRDRGLANEKLFF	TGTGCCAGCAGCGACCGGGACAGGGGTTTGGCTAATGAAAAACTGTTTTTT
-	few	TRBV7-3	TRBJ1-2	CASSQDTGDYGYTF	TGTGCCAGCAGCCAGGACACGGGGGACTATGGCTACACCTTC
-	many	TRBV20-1	TRBJ2-5	CSAHDEETQYF	TGCAGTGCCCATGATGAAGAGACCCAGTACTTC
TRBD1	-	TRBV29-1	TRBJ1-2	CSVARDRGNYGYTF	TGCAGCGTTGCCCGGGACAGGGGTAACTATGGCTACACCTTC
-	many	TRBV7-3	TRBJ2-3	CASSLLPGRGTDTQYF	TGTGCCAGCAGCTTACTGCCGGGCCGGGGCACAGATACGCAGTATTTT
TRBD2	-	TRBV4-1	TRBJ2-1	CASSQEASGVNEQFF	TGCGCCAGCAGCCAAGAAGCTAGCGGGGTAAATGAGCAGTTCTTC
TRBD1	few	TRBV20-1	TRBJ2-1	CSARDLDRGAYNEQFF	TGCAGTGCTAGAGATCTAGACAGGGGAGCGTACAATGAGCAGTTCTTC
-	-	TRBV6-5	TRBJ2-3	CASSYSQGITDTQYF	TGTGCCAGCAGTTACTCGCAGGGGATCACAGATACGCAGTATTTT
-	few	TRBV20-1	TRBJ1-5	CSARAPSGDQPQHF	TGCAGTGCTAGGGCGCCTTCTGGGGATCAGCCCCAGCATTTT
-	many	TRBV20-1	TRBJ1-2	CSATRAGRNYGYTF	TGCAGTGCTACCAGGGCGGGGAGGAACTATGGCTACACCTTC
TRBD1	many	TRBV5-8	TRBJ2-5	CASSYPGQGMEETQYF	TGTGCCAGCAGCTACCCGGGACAGGGAATGGAAGAGACCCAGTACTTC
-	few	TRBV29-1	TRBJ2-7	CSVTGLRNSYEQYF	TGCAGCGTCACAGGGTTGAGGAACTCCTACGAGCAGTACTTC
-	-	TRBV6-6	TRBJ2-7	CASGQIRDGYF	TGTGCCAGCGGACAGATTAGGGACGGATACTTC
-	many	TRBV7-2	TRBJ2-7	CASSFYKGVYEQYF	TGTGCCAGCAGCTTCTACAAGGGGGTGTACGAGCAGTACTTC
TRBD1	few	TRBV7-6	TRBJ2-7	CASSRQGTDEQYF	TGTGCCAGCAGCAGACAGGGTACGGACGAGCAGTACTTC
TRBD1	many	TRBV7-2	TRBJ2-2	CASSNPDRAYTGELFF	TGTGCCAGCAGCAACCCTGACAGGGCCTACACCGGGGAGCTGTTTTTT
-	-	TRBV5-1	TRBJ2-2	CASSLDGYRGAGPGELFF	TGCGCCAGCAGCTTGGATGGTTATAGGGGCGCAGGCCCCGGGGAGCTGTTTTTT
-	many	TRBV5-4	TRBJ1-1	CASSSEGGDTEAFF	TGTGCCAGCAGCTCGGAGGGGGGTGACACTGAAGCTTTCTTT
-	many	TRBV7-9	TRBJ2-3	CASSPRTPSQDTQYF	TGTGCCAGCAGCCCCCGGACACCATCACAAGATACGCAGTATTTT
TRBD1	once	TRBV27	TRBJ2-1	CASSLLGQGGGEHFF	TGTGCCAGCAGTCTGCTGGGACAGGGGGGAGGTGAGCACTTCTTC